Listed here are 26 T cell receptor beta chains from one sample, sequenced in a study of T-cell reconstitution after alpha-beta-depleted transplantation in children. As it was prepared, the TCRbeta library received unique molecular identifiers. TCRdb passed the PCR reads through MiXCR, listing each CDR3 protein once. Here the sample spans about 300,000 distinct CDR3 sequences, roughly a tenth being singletons. The material was PBMCs, obtained before TCRalphabeta/CD19-depleted stem cell transplant. The source of these receptors is a boy under three years old with acute myeloid leukemia, due to receive a stem cell transplant.

This clonotype appeared many times. V and J are TRBV7-9 and TRBJ2-2; D uncertain. Germline CDR1 and CDR2: SEHNR and FQNEAQ (reference sequence). The V end was cut by 0 bases, the J end by 6 bases, with 11 bases between. This CDR3 has 15 residues. The CDR3: CASSLAPERAGELFF. DNA for the CDR3: TGTGCCAGCAGCTTAGCGCCGGAAAGGGCCGGGGAGCTGTTTTTT.

This clonotype has a count of ten or more. The rearrangement joins TRBV15 to TRBJ2-7, with 8 bases fitting TRBD2. V dropped 3 bases and J dropped 5; count of bases not matched to a gene: 9. The germline CDR1 and CDR2 sequences are LNHNV and YYDKDF (reference sequence). The CDR3 has 15 amino acids. The CDR3 sequence is CATSSSGTRSDEQYF. The CDR3, as DNA: TGTGCCACCAGCAGCTCCGGGACTAGAAGCGACGAGCAGTACTTC. Full variable domain (outside the CDR3, taken from reference TRBV15 and TRBJ2-7): DAMVIQNPRYQVTQFGKPVTLSCSQTLNHNVMYWYQQKSSQAPKLLFHYYDKDFNNEADTPDNFQSRRPNTSFCFLDIRSPGLGDTAMYLCATSSSGTRSDEQYFGPGTRLTVT.

Comment on this clonotype: This sequence may be a read error, since a much larger clone differs from it by one base. This chain uses TRBV28 with TRBJ2-3; D call uncertain. The length of the CDR3 is 12 residues. CDR1 and CDR2 (germline): MDHEN, SYDVKM. V dropped 2 bases and J dropped 7 bases, with 7 bases sitting between them. The CDR3 bases are TGTGCCAGCAGTTTAAATCGCAATACGCAGTATTTT. Encoded protein: CASSLNRNTQYF.

This clonotype was picked up many times. The chain carries TRBV28 and TRBJ2-2; the D gene could be TRBD1 or TRBD2 (5 bases each). Germline-derived CDR1 and CDR2 are MDHEN and SYDVKM. The length of the CDR3 is 16 residues. Trimming stripped 5 bases from V and 4 bases from J, with 17 bases between. The CDR3 protein is CASSRPPGPSTGELFF. The CDR3 coding sequence is TGTGCCAGCAGTCGGCCACCGGGACCCAGCACCGGGGAGCTGTTTTTT.

The chain joins TRBV7-2 to TRBJ2-5; TRBD2 matches at 8 bases. There are 17 residues in the CDR3. CDR1 is SGHTA and CDR2 is FQGNSA in the germline V gene. V lost 8 bases, J lost 5 bases, and 19 bases stayed unmatched. CDR3 sequence: CASRHQLGGRLAETQYF. The CDR3 DNA follows: TGTGCCAGCCGCCATCAACTCGGCGGGAGGTTGGCGGAGACCCAGTACTTC.

This clonotype was observed many times. V is TRBV12-3 or TRBV12-4 and J is TRBJ2-7; 11 bases line up with TRBD1. Trimming cost V 5 bases and J 3 bases; bases outside gene matches: 6. This CDR3 region has 15 residues. CDR3 loop: CASSEPGQGDYEQYF. In DNA, the CDR3 is TGTGCCAGCAGTGAACCGGGACAGGGGGACTACGAGCAGTACTTC.

Points on this clonotype: This may arise from a read error, as a much more abundant clone is one base away. CDR3 residues: CVSSLGGGQNREQYF. The CDR3 DNA reads TGTGTCAGCAGTTTGGGGGGGGGACAGAATCGGGAGCAGTACTTC. The chain couples TRBV28 to TRBJ2-7; D possibly uses TRBD1 or TRBD2 (7 bases each). Germline loops: CDR1 MDHEN, CDR2 SYDVKM. The CDR3 has 15 amino acids.

The chain combines TRBV19 with TRBJ2-1, with TRBD1 matching over 8 bases. Trimming at V came to 7 bases and at J to 0 bases, leaving 8 bases not matched to a gene. Germline-derived CDR1 and CDR2 are LNHDA and SQIVND (reference sequence). The length of the CDR3 is 16 residues. The CDR3 reads CASTRGLAPSYNEQFF. In DNA form, the CDR3 reads TGTGCCAGTACCAGGGGGCTAGCTCCCTCCTACAATGAGCAGTTCTTC.

Ten or more counts support this clonotype. This chain joins TRBV12-3 or TRBV12-4 and TRBJ1-5; D is possibly TRBD1 (5 bases). This CDR3 is 14 amino acids long. Trimming left V 5 bases short and J 3 bases short, with 11 bases between. The CDR3 spells CASSHDSPNQPQHF. DNA for the CDR3: TGTGCCAGCAGTCACGACAGCCCCAATCAGCCCCAGCATTTT.

This clonotype was observed at least ten times. The chain combines TRBV7-2 with TRBJ1-5; weak D call: TRBD1 (6 bases). Germline CDR1 and CDR2: SGHTA and FQGNSA. Trimming took 5 bases from V and 5 from J, leaving 10 bases between them. CDR3 length equals 13 residues. CDR3 loop: CASSPTGYQPQHF. CDR3 DNA sequence: TGTGCCAGCAGCCCGACAGGATATCAGCCCCAGCATTTT.

The chain is built from TRBV6-5 and TRBJ2-1, with D unresolved. Trimming stripped 1 base from V and 5 bases from J, with 18 bases between. Germline CDR1 and CDR2: MNHEY and SVGAGI. The CDR3 covers 17 residues. The CDR3 sequence is CASSYYPLTGTDNEQFF. Written as DNA, the CDR3 is TGTGCCAGCAGTTACTACCCCTTGACTGGTACGGACAATGAGCAGTTCTTC.

The chain employs TRBV20-1 and TRBJ2-4; D unclear. The CDR3 length is 16 residues. Germline V gene lookup returns CDR1 DFQATT and CDR2 SNEGSKA (reference sequence). The V end was cut by 0 bases, the J end by 3 bases, with 15 bases between. CDR3: CSARDLHPVGKNIQYF. The DNA for the CDR3 is TGCAGTGCTAGAGATCTTCATCCGGTAGGCAAAAACATTCAGTACTTC.

This clonotype was seen many times. The genes are TRBV20-1 and TRBJ2-7, with unresolved D. CDR1 is DFQATT, CDR2 SNEGSKA, per germline (reference sequence). The CDR3 loop spans 13 amino acids. V lost 0 bases, J lost 0 bases, and 6 bases lay in between. The DNA of the CDR3 is TGCAGTGCTAGAGACCAGATCTCCTACGAGCAGTACTTC. Translated, it gives CSARDQISYEQYF.

Many counts were recorded for this clonotype. The genes are TRBV9 and TRBJ2-1; 7 bases align to TRBD2. Losses at the gene ends were 0 bases for V and 9 bases for J; bases not matched to a gene: 12. Germline lookup yields CDR1 SGDLS and CDR2 YYNGEE. The CDR3 totals 16 residues. This CDR3 reads CASSVEWGGRESEQFF. As DNA, the CDR3 is TGTGCCAGCAGCGTAGAATGGGGCGGGAGAGAAAGTGAGCAGTTCTTC.

In this sample, this clonotype turned up many times. This chain connects TRBV14 to TRBJ2-3; unclear D gene. The CDR3 totals 13 residues. Deletions cut 2 bases from V and 3 bases from J, with 6 bases between. CDR1 is SGHDN, CDR2 FVKESK, per germline. CDR3: CASSQRRTDTQYF. DNA for the CDR3: TGTGCCAGCAGCCAACGCCGGACAGATACGCAGTATTTT.

The sample holds many counts of this clonotype. The chain joins TRBV7-6 to TRBJ2-7, with 11 bases that match TRBD1. The V gene's germline CDR1 is SGHVS and CDR2 FNYEAQ. V gave up 4 bases and J gave up 7 bases; unmatched junction bases: 3. The CDR3 loop spans 13 amino acids. CDR3 coding DNA: TGTGCCAGCAGCTGGGACAGGGGGATAGAGCAGTACTTC. It yields the protein CASSWDRGIEQYF.

This clonotype has at least ten counts. The gene calls are TRBV5-1 and TRBJ2-1; 11 positions agree with TRBD2. Germline V lookup: CDR1 SGHRS, CDR2 YFSETQ. V lost 3 bases to trimming and J lost 3 bases; unmatched junction nucleotides: 2. This CDR3 is 15 amino acids long. CDR3 region: CASSSGTSGYNEQFF. The CDR3 DNA is TGCGCCAGCAGCTCCGGGACTAGCGGCTACAATGAGCAGTTCTTC.

This clonotype was seen ten or more times. This rearrangement joins TRBV29-1 to TRBJ2-2, with a possible D match to TRBD1 (7 bases). This CDR3 has 13 residues. The germline V gene has CDR1 SQVTM and CDR2 ANQGSEA. Trimming cost V 6 bases and J 6 bases, with 14 bases left between them. CDR3 in DNA: TGCAGCGTCGCAGGGGGGCGCGCCGGGGAGCTGTTTTTT. It specifies CSVAGGRAGELFF.

This clonotype appeared many times. This chain connects TRBV29-1 to TRBJ2-1, with 12 bases that match TRBD2. Germline-derived CDR1 and CDR2 are SQVTM and ANQGSEA. The CDR3 runs to 15 residues. V shed 6 bases, J shed 8 bases, and the junction held 11 bases outside the gene matches. This chain's CDR3 is CSVRGLAGGNYEQFF. The CDR3 DNA reads as TGCAGCGTCCGGGGGCTAGCGGGAGGGAATTATGAGCAGTTCTTC.

In this sample, this clonotype turned up many times. This chain uses TRBV20-1 with TRBJ2-2; 13 nucleotides line up with TRBD2. V was pared by 7 bases and J by 3 bases, with 2 bases of the junction left unmatched. Germline CDR1 and CDR2: DFQATT and SNEGSKA (reference sequence). The CDR3 loop spans 14 amino acids. CDR3 amino acids: CSVTSGRHTGELFF. CDR3 in DNA: TGCAGTGTGACTAGCGGGAGGCACACCGGGGAGCTGTTTTTT.

As to this clonotype: A read error is possible here, since a much larger clone lies one base away. The V gene is TRBV6-6, the J gene TRBJ2-1; D gene uncertain. The V gene's germline CDR1 is MNHNY and CDR2 SVGAGI (reference sequence). CDR3 length: 11 amino acids. The CDR3 sequence is CASRTYNDQFF. The DNA for the CDR3 is TGTGCCAGCAGGACCTACAATGACCAGTTCTTC.

The chain is built from TRBV2 and TRBJ2-5; 10 nucleotides match TRBD2. The CDR3 runs 12 residues. The J segment lost 5 bases and the V segment lost 7 bases, leaving 1 base of the junction unmatched. CDR1 and CDR2 from the germline V gene are SNHLY and FYNNEI. Here the CDR3 reads CASKLAGETQYF. The DNA of the CDR3 is TGTGCCAGCAAACTAGCGGGGGAGACCCAGTACTTC.

The table lists this clonotype with many counts. This sequence joins TRBV14 and TRBJ2-2; a weak D match, TRBD2 (5 bases). V was shortened by 1 base and J by 0 bases, with 9 bases between the two germline ends. The length of the CDR3 is 16 residues. Germline lookup yields CDR1 SGHDN and CDR2 FVKESK. As DNA, the CDR3 is TGTGCCAGCAGCCAAGGGACGGGGACGAACACCGGGGAGCTGTTTTTT. Translating gives CASSQGTGTNTGELFF.

This clonotype was counted at least ten times. The chain joins TRBV5-1 to TRBJ2-2; D gene uncertain. The V gene's germline CDR1 is SGHRS and CDR2 YFSETQ. This CDR3 region has 12 residues. The germline V and J ends were trimmed by 1 base and 5 bases, with 3 bases remaining between them. This CDR3 is CASSLKTGELFF. The CDR3 coding sequence is TGCGCCAGCAGCTTGAAAACCGGGGAGCTGTTTTTT.

This clonotype was seen a few times. V gene TRBV24-1 combines with J gene TRBJ1-5; unclear D gene. From germline, CDR1 is KGHDR and CDR2 SFDVKD. V dropped 5 bases and J dropped 0 bases, with 7 bases sitting between them. CDR3 length: 14 residues. As DNA, the CDR3 is TGTGCCACCAGTGGCCGGTATAGCAATCAGCCCCAGCATTTT. As protein: CATSGRYSNQPQHF.

The chain combines TRBV7-9 with TRBJ1-1; the D gene is possibly TRBD1 (5 bases). Trimming shortened V by 5 bases and J by 7 bases, and 14 bases separated the two germline ends. CDR3 length: 13 residues. The germline gives CDR1 SEHNR, CDR2 FQNEAQ (reference sequence). CDR3 sequence reads: CASSPPGTGEAFF. In nucleotides, the CDR3 is TGTGCCAGCAGCCCCCCCGGGACCGGTGAAGCTTTCTTT.